The clone carrying this T cell receptor beta chain showed up just a few times. The CDR3 runs 18 residues. This record belongs to a study of blood T cell repertoires in COVID-19. For the study at large: Donors in the United States, Italy and Spain gave samples during acute or convalescent COVID-19. PBMCs, B-cell-depleted T cells, or T cells provided the cDNA or gDNA that made up the material.

Per the original data handling: By means of reference gene primer amplification, nucleated cell counts were estimated. The data were produced by immunoSEQ multiplex PCR, yet TCRdb's version contains in-frame clones alone and is incomplete. V, J and clone size were drawn from that table, and D and trimming were deduced from the DNA. The sample lists around 100,000 clones, 65% to 85% occurring once. V and J are TRBV21-1 and TRBJ1-2; the table's D call of TRBD1 was not tested on the DNA. TRBV21-1 is a documented pseudogene. The receptor's source is a man in his 70s with active or convalescent COVID-19. Source material: peripheral blood. The CDR3 nucleotides are TGTGCCAGCAGCAGGCAGGGCCCCTCGACTCTAATAAACTATGGCTACACCTTC. Translating gives CASSRQGPSTLINYGYTF.